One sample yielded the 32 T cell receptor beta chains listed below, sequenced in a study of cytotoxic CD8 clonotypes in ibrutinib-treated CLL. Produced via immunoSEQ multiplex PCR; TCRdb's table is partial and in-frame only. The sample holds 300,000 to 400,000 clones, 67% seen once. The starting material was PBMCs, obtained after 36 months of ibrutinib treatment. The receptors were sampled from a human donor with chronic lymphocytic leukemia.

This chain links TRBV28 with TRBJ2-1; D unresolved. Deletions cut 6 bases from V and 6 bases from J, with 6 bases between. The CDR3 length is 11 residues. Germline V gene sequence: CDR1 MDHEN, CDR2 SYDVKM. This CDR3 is CASSLVNEQFF. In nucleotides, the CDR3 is TGTGCCAGCAGCCTAGTCAATGAGCAGTTCTTC.

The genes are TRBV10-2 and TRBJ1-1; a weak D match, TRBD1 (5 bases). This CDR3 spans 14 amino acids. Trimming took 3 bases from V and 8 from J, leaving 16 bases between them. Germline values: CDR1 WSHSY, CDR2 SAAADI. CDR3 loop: CASSEVGGKWEAFF. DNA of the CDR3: TGCGCCAGCAGTGAAGTGGGGGGGAAATGGGAAGCTTTCTTT.

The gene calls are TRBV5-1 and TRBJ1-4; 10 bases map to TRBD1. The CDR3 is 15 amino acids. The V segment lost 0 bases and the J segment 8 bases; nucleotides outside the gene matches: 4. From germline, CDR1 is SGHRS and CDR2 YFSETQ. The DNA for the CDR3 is TGCGCCAGCAGCTTGGTAGGGACAGGGGTCGAAAAACTGTTTTTT. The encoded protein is CASSLVGTGVEKLFF.

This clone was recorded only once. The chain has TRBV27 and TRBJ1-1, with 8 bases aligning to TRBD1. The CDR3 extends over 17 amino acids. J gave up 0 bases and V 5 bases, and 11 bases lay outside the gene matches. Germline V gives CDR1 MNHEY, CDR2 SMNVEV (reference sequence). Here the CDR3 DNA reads TGTGCCAGCAGTCCGCGACAGGGGTGGGTGCTGAACACTGAAGCTTTCTTT. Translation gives CASSPRQGWVLNTEAFF.

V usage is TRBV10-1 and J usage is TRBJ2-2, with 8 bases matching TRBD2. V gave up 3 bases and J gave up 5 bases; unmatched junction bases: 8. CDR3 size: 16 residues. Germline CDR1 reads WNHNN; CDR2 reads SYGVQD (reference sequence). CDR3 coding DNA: TGCGCCAGCAGTGAACTAACTAGCGGATTGACCGGGGAGCTGTTTTTT. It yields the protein CASSELTSGLTGELFF.

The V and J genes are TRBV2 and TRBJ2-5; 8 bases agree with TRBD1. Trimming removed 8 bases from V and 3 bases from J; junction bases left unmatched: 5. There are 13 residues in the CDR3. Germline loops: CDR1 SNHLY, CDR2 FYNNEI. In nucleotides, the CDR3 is TGTGCCAGCGTCAGGGGGCGCAAAGAGACCCAGTACTTC. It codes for CASVRGRKETQYF.

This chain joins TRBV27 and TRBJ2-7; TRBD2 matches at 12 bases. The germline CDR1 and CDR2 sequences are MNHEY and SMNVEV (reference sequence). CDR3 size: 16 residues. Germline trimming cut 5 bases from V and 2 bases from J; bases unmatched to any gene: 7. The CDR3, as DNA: TGTGCCAGCAGTGACCCATCTAGCGGGAGGGCCTACGAGCAGTACTTC. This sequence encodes CASSDPSSGRAYEQYF.

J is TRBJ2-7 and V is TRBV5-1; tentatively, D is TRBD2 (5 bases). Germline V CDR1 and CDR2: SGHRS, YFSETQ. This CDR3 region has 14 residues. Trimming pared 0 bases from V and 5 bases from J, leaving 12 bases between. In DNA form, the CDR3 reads TGCGCCAGCAGCTTGGGCGGACTCAGCAACGAGCAGTACTTC. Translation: CASSLGGLSNEQYF.

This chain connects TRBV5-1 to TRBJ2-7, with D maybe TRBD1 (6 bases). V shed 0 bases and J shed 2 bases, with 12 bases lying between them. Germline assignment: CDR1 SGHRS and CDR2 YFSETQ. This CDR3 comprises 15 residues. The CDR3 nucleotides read TGCGCCAGCAGCTTGGTAGCAGGGGCCACCTACGAGCAGTACTTC. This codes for CASSLVAGATYEQYF.

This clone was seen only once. The DNA of the CDR3 is TGCAGCGTCCTCCCCGGGACCCAAGAGACCCAGTACTTC. Its protein is CSVLPGTQETQYF. The chain employs TRBV29-1 and TRBJ2-5, with D possibly called TRBD1 or TRBD2 (5 bases each). The V end was cut by 6 bases, the J end by 1 base, with 12 bases between. This CDR3 has 13 amino acids. The V gene's germline CDR1 is SQVTM and CDR2 ANQGSEA.

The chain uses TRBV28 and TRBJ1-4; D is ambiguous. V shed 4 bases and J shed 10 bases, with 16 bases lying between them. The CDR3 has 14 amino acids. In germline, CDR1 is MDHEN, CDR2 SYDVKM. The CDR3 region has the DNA TGTGCCAGCAGTTCAACCGACGAGATGCGAAAACTGTTTTTT. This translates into CASSSTDEMRKLFF. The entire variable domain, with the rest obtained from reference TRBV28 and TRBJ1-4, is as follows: DVKVTQSSRYLVKRTGEKVFLECVQDMDHENMFWYRQDPGLGLRLIYFSYDVKMKEKGDIPEGYSVSREKKERFSLILESASTNQTSMYLCASSSTDEMRKLFFGSGTQLSVL.

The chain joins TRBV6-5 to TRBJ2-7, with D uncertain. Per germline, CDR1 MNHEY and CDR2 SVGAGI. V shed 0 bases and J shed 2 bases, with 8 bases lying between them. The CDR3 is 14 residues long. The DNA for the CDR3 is TGTGCCAGCAGTTACTCCCAGGTGCCCTACGAGCAGTACTTC. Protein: CASSYSQVPYEQYF.

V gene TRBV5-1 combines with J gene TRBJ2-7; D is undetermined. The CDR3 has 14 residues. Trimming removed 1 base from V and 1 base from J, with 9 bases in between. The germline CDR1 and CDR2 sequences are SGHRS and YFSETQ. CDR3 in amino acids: CASSLRGKSYEQYF. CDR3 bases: TGCGCCAGCAGCTTGCGCGGCAAGTCCTACGAGCAGTACTTC.

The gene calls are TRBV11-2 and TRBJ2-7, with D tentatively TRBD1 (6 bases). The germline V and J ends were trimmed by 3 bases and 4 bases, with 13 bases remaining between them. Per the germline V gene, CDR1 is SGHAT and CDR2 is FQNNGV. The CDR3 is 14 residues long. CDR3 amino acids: CASSFRRGRYEQYF. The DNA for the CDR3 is TGTGCCAGCAGCTTTCGCAGGGGTCGGTACGAGCAGTACTTC.

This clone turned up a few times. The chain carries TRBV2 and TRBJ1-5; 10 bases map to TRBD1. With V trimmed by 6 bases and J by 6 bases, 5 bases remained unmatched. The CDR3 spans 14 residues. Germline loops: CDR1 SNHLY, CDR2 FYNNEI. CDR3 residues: CASRGTGVSQPQHF. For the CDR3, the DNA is TGTGCCAGCAGAGGGACAGGGGTTAGTCAGCCCCAGCATTTT.

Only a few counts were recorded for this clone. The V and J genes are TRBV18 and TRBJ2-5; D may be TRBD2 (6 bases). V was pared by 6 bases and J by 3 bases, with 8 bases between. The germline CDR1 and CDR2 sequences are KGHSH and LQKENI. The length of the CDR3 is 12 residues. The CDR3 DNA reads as TGTGCCAGCTCGATAGCGGAAGAGACCCAGTACTTC. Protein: CASSIAEETQYF.

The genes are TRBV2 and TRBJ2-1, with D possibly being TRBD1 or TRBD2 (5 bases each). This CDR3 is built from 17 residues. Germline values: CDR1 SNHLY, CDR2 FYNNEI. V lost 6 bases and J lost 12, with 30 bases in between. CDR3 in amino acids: CASRLRHRDPKLSWQFF. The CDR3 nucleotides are TGTGCCAGCAGGCTAAGACACCGGGACCCCAAATTGTCTTGGCAGTTCTTC.

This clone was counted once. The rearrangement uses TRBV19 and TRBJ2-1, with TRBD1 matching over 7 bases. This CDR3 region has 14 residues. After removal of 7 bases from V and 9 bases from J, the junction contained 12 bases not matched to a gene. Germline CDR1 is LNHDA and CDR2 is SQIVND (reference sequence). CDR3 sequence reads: CASISGGKRGEQFF. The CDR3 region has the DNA TGTGCCAGTATCTCAGGGGGAAAGAGGGGTGAGCAGTTCTTC.

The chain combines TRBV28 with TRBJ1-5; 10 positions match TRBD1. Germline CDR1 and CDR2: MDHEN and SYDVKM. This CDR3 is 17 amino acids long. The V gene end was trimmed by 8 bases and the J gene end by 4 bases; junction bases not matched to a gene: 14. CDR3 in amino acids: CASAARGQGPTNQPQHF. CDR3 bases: TGTGCCAGCGCCGCGCGGGGACAGGGGCCGACTAATCAGCCCCAGCATTTT.

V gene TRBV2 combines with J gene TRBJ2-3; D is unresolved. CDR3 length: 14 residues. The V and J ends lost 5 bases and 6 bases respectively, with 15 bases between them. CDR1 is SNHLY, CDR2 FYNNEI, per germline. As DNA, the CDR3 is TGTGCCAGCAGTTCTAATAGAGGTTCTGATACGCAGTATTTT. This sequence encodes CASSSNRGSDTQYF.

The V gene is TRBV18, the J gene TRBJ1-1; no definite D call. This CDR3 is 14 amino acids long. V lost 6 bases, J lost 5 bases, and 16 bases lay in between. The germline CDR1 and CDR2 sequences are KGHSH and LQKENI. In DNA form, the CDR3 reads TGTGCCAGCTCCCCTGAGGTCAAAGGTACTGAAGCTTTCTTT. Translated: CASSPEVKGTEAFF.

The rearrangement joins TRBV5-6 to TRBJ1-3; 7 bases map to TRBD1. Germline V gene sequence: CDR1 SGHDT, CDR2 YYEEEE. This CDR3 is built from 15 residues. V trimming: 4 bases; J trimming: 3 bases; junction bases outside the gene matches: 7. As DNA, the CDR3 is TGTGCCAGCAGCACCAGGACAGGATTTGGAAACACCATATATTTT. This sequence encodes CASSTRTGFGNTIYF.

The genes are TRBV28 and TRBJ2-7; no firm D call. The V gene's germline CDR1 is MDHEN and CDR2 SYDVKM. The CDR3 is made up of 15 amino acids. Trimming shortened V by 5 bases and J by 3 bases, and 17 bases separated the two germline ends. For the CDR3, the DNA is TGTGCCAGCAGTGCCCCAGGAGACACTGACTACGAGCAGTACTTC. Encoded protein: CASSAPGDTDYEQYF.

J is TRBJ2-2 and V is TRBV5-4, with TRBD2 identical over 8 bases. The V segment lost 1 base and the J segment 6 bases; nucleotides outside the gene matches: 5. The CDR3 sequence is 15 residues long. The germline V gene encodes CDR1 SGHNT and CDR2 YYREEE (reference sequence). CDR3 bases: TGTGCCAGCAGCTTGCAGCGGGAGAGTGCCGGGGAGCTGTTTTTT. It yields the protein CASSLQRESAGELFF.

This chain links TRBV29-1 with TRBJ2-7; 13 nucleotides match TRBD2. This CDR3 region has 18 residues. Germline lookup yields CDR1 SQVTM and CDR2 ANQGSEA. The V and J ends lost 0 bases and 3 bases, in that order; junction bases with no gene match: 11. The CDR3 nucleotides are TGCAGCGTTGAAGAGACCCTACTAGCGGGAGGGCCGGACTACGAGCAGTACTTC. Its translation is CSVEETLLAGGPDYEQYF.

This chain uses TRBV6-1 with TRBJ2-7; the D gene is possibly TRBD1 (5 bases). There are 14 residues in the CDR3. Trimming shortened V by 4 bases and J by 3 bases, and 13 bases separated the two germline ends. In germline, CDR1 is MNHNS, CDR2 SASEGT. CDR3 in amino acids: CASSGGLTDYEQYF. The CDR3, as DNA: TGTGCCAGCAGTGGGGGCCTTACAGACTACGAGCAGTACTTC.

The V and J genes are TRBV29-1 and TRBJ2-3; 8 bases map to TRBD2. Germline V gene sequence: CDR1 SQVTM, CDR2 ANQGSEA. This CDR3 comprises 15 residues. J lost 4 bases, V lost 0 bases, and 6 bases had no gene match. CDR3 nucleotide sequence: TGCAGCGTTGAAGAGAAGGGACTAGGGCCAGATACGCAGTATTTT. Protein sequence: CSVEEKGLGPDTQYF.

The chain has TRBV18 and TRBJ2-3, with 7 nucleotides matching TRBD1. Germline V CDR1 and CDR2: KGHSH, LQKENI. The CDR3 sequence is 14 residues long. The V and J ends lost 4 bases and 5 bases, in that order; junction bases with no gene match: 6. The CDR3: CASSLDRALDTQYF. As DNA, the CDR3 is TGTGCCAGCTCACTCGACAGGGCGCTAGATACGCAGTATTTT.

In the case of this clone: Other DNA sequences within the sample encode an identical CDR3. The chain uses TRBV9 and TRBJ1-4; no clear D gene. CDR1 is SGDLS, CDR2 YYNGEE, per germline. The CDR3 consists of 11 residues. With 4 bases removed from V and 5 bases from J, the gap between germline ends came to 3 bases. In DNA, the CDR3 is TGTGCCAGCAGCAACAATGAAAAACTGTTTTTT. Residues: CASSNNEKLFF. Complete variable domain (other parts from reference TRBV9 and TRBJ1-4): DSGVTQTPKHLITATGQRVTLRCSPRSGDLSVYWYQQSLDQGLQFLIQYYNGEERAKGNILERFSAQQFPDLHSELNLSSLELGDSALYFCASSNNEKLFFGSGTQLSVL.

For the CDR3, the DNA is TGTGCCAGCCCCCGGGACAGGGGACAAGAGACCCAGTACTTC. Its translation: CASPRDRGQETQYF. This sequence joins TRBV2 and TRBJ2-5; 10 nucleotides agree with TRBD1. The CDR3 consists of 14 residues. Germline CDR1 and CDR2: SNHLY and FYNNEI. J lost 2 bases, V lost 8 bases, and 5 bases had no gene match.

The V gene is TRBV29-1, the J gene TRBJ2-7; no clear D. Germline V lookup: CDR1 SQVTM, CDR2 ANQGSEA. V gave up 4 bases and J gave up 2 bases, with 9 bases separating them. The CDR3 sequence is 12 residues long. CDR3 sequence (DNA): TGCAGCGTTGCTTGGGGTCCCTACGAGCAGTACTTC. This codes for CSVAWGPYEQYF.

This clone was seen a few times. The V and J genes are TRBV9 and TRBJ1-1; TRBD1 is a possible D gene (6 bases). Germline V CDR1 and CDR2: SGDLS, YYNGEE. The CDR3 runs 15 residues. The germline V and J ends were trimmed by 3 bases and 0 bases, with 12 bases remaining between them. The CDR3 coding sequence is TGTGCCAGCAGCGCTTTAGGACAGATGAACACTGAAGCTTTCTTT. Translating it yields CASSALGQMNTEAFF.